Listed below are T cell receptor beta chains from one sample, sequenced in a study of identical twins. TCRdb re-called the 5' RACE reads with MiXCR, one entry per CDR3 protein. The repertoire holds 200,000 to 300,000 distinct CDR3 sequences, with more than 9.5% as singletons. These data were also reused for a study on yellow fever vaccine responses in identical twins.

What was sequenced was memory (CD45RO+) T cells sorted from blood. These receptor sequences come from a woman between 18 and 29 years old in good health. Each CDR3 is given without its conserved first and last residue.

J gene: TRBJ1-2; V gene: TRBV7-9; CDR3 protein: ASSLGQLYGYT
J gene: TRBJ2-5; V gene: TRBV29-1; CDR3 protein: SVAIETQY
J gene: TRBJ2-1; V gene: TRBV30; CDR3 protein: AWGGQTNEQF
J gene: TRBJ2-1; V gene: TRBV6-2/TRBV6-3; CDR3 protein: ASCLAGGPSEQF
J gene: TRBJ2-6; V gene: TRBV10-3; CDR3 protein: AISGGGGGPSGANVLT
J gene: TRBJ2-1; V gene: TRBV20-1; CDR3 protein: SAPGTGDYNEQF
J gene: TRBJ2-7; V gene: TRBV3-1; CDR3 protein: ASSQDPGSGEQY
J gene: TRBJ2-5; V gene: TRBV18; CDR3 protein: ASSPGQGAIEY
J gene: TRBJ2-3; V gene: TRBV4-3; CDR3 protein: ASSQGLAGGGDTQY
J gene: TRBJ1-1; V gene: TRBV3-1; CDR3 protein: ASNPGQGTTEAF
J gene: TRBJ1-2; V gene: TRBV29-1; CDR3 protein: SVGPGTEYGYT
J gene: TRBJ2-6; V gene: TRBV7-2; CDR3 protein: ASSATGTNSGANVLT
J gene: TRBJ1-6; V gene: TRBV20-1; CDR3 protein: SARIQGASSPLH
J gene: TRBJ1-1; V gene: TRBV7-2; CDR3 protein: ASSLRIGGTEAF
J gene: TRBJ2-1; V gene: TRBV6-1; CDR3 protein: ASSEYLQASVQF
J gene: TRBJ2-1; V gene: TRBV7-9; CDR3 protein: ASSPPGTSGYNEQF
J gene: TRBJ1-2; V gene: TRBV5-5; CDR3 protein: ASSQAGFSILGGYT
J gene: TRBJ2-5; V gene: TRBV15; CDR3 protein: ATSRATGMGETQY
J gene: TRBJ2-7; V gene: TRBV20-1; CDR3 protein: SAPTSRDLSYEQY
J gene: TRBJ2-1; V gene: TRBV7-2; CDR3 protein: ASSLAPDRESI
J gene: TRBJ2-5; V gene: TRBV2; CDR3 protein: AGAGQGQGTQY
J gene: TRBJ2-5; V gene: TRBV3-1; CDR3 protein: ASSQDRRGQETQY
J gene: TRBJ2-1; V gene: TRBV24-1; CDR3 protein: ATSESGLAKNEQF
J gene: TRBJ2-4; V gene: TRBV14; CDR3 protein: ASSQSPSVAKNIQY
J gene: TRBJ2-5; V gene: TRBV5-1; CDR3 protein: ASSLGGLAEETQY
J gene: TRBJ2-5; V gene: TRBV4-3; CDR3 protein: ASSPDTRTQY
J gene: TRBJ2-7; V gene: TRBV11-2; CDR3 protein: ASSWTGSSYEQY
J gene: TRBJ2-3; V gene: TRBV20-1; CDR3 protein: SASVGRADTQY
J gene: TRBJ2-1; V gene: TRBV6-6; CDR3 protein: ASRPGKVGEQF
J gene: TRBJ2-5; V gene: TRBV20-1; CDR3 protein: SARAGTGGEETQY
J gene: TRBJ2-7; V gene: TRBV19; CDR3 protein: ASSIEGQGVYEQY